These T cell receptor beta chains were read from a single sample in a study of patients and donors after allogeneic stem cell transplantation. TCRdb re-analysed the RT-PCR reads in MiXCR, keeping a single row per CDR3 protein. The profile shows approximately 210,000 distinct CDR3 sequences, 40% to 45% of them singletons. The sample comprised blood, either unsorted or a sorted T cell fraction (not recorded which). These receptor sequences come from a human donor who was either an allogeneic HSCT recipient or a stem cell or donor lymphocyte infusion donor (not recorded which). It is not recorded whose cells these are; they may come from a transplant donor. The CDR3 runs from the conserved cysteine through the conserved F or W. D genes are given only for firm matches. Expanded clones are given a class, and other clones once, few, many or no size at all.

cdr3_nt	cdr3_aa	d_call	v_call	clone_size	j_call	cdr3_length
TGCGCCAGCAGCAGGGACACAGGGGGAAATACTGAAGCTTTCTTT	CASSRDTGGNTEAFF	TRBD1	TRBV5-1	few	TRBJ1-1	15
TGTGCCACCAGCAGAGATCTAGCGGGAGCCTACAATGAGCAGTTCTTC	CATSRDLAGAYNEQFF	TRBD2	TRBV15	few	TRBJ2-1	16
TGTGCCAGCAGGTCCCTCCCGGGACGGGGGGGAGAGCAGTACTTC	CASRSLPGRGGEQYF	TRBD2	TRBV12-3/TRBV12-4	.	TRBJ2-7	15
TGTGCCAGCAGTTTAAGGCCGGGACACTCACCTGAAGCTTTCTTT	CASSLRPGHSPEAFF	.	TRBV6-5	.	TRBJ1-1	15
TGCGCCAGCAGCCAAACTCAATTGGGGGGCCAGTACTTC	CASSQTQLGGQYF	.	TRBV4-3	.	TRBJ2-5	13
TGTGCCAGCAGCCCCGGGACAGGGGCTGAAGCTTTCTTT	CASSPGTGAEAFF	TRBD1	TRBV7-9	few	TRBJ1-1	13
TGTGCCAGCAGTTTAGGGGGGGGCGGAACCTTCAATGAGCAGTTCTTC	CASSLGGGGTFNEQFF	.	TRBV12-3/TRBV12-4	few	TRBJ2-1	16
TGCAGCGTCCCCGCCCCGACAGATAAATATGGCTACACCTTC	CSVPAPTDKYGYTF	.	TRBV29-1	few	TRBJ1-2	14
TGTGCCAGCTCACCGCAAAACGACTACAATGAGCAGTTCTTC	CASSPQNDYNEQFF	.	TRBV18	.	TRBJ2-1	14
TGTGCCAGCAACGACAGGGTTTTCGGAAACATTCAGTACTTC	CASNDRVFGNIQYF	TRBD1	TRBV6-6	few	TRBJ2-4	14